This T cell receptor (beta chain) comes out of a study of PD-1 blockade in classical Hodgkin lymphoma. The protocol was immunoSEQ multiplex PCR, while the TCRdb copy is restricted to in-frame clones and leaves out a portion. The data show around 15,000 clones, roughly 90% seen once. Germline CDR1 reads LGHNT; CDR2 reads FRNRAP. Trimming took 7 bases from V and 0 from J, leaving 9 bases between them. The CDR3 has 13 amino acids. Time point given: cycle 4 day 1 (C4D1), after less than seven weeks of nivolumab. Relapses following autologous stem cell transplantation were seen in all patients, with brentuximab vedotin exposure varying. After thawing, PBMCs were subjected to magnetic negative selection to isolate CD8+ T cells.

The starting material was CD8+ T cells from blood, obtained before the fourth cycle of nivolumab. This TCR was sampled from a human donor with classical Hodgkin lymphoma. The V gene is TRBV12-5, the J gene TRBJ2-5, with D hard to call. The DNA of the CDR3 is TGTGCTAGTGCCTTGGGGTACCAAGAGACCCAGTACTTC. Its translation: CASALGYQETQYF.